One sample yielded the 24 T cell receptor beta chains listed below, sequenced in a study of cytomegalovirus exposure and HLA in healthy donors (dated by TCRdb to about 2017). Libraries came from the immunoSEQ multiplex PCR assay. A mixture of 60 forward primers for TCR Vbeta segments and 13 reverse primers for TCR Jbeta segments was used in the multiplex PCR. In TCRdb, the immuneACCESS table is reduced to in-frame sequences with V and J assigned. These tables do not hold every clone; where another copy was compared, an unresolved V gene accounts for under half, and the others remain unexplained. This sample lists 150,000 or so clones; about three quarters were detected once. The top ten constitute 3.1% of the sample. The material sequenced was PBMCs. The receptor source for this set is a woman aged 40 to 49 in good health and CMV-seronegative.

The rearrangement uses TRBV4-1 and TRBJ2-7; D perhaps matches TRBD1 (6 bases). The germline V gene encodes CDR1 MGHRA and CDR2 YSYEKL. The length of the CDR3 is 15 residues. Trimming removed 1 base at V and 2 bases at J, with 12 bases between. The CDR3 loop is CASSQGRAGAYEQYF. The CDR3 region has the DNA TGCGCCAGCAGCCAAGGTCGGGCAGGGGCCTACGAGCAGTACTTC.

CDR3 loop: CASSSLKRDRAGYEQYF. CDR3 nucleotides: TGTGCCAGCAGTTCCCTAAAAAGAGACAGGGCGGGTTACGAGCAGTACTTC. The rearrangement joins TRBV6-7 to TRBJ2-7, with TRBD1 identical over 7 bases. TRBV6-7 is known as an ORF, though its function is uncertain. Germline trimming cut 4 bases from V and 4 bases from J; bases unmatched to any gene: 16. This CDR3 spans 17 amino acids.

This clone is a singleton in its sample. The chain joins TRBV6-1 to TRBJ2-4; D perhaps matches TRBD1 (5 bases). Germline V gene data show CDR1 as MNHNS and CDR2 as SASEGT. CDR3 length: 13 residues. Trimming shortened V by 4 bases and J by 9 bases, and 13 bases separated the two germline ends. CDR3 region: CASSVFLQAIQYF. DNA for the CDR3: TGTGCCAGCAGTGTTTTTTTACAGGCCATTCAGTACTTC.

This rearrangement joins TRBV28 to TRBJ2-2, with 7 bases fitting TRBD2. Germline V gene data show CDR1 as MDHEN and CDR2 as SYDVKM. Trimming cost V 6 bases and J 3 bases; bases outside gene matches: 4. The CDR3 totals 14 residues. The CDR3: CASSNGGYTGELFF. In DNA, the CDR3 is TGTGCCAGCAGCAACGGGGGGTACACCGGGGAGCTGTTTTTT.

This chain links TRBV5-1 with TRBJ2-3, with TRBD2 matching 9 bases. The germline gives CDR1 SGHRS, CDR2 YFSETQ. Unmatched junction bases numbered 9, after V lost 4 bases and J lost 0 bases. CDR3 length equals 17 residues. The CDR3, as DNA: TGCGCCAGCAGCCCGGGAGCGGGGGGCCCTAGCACAGATACGCAGTATTTT. Translating gives CASSPGAGGPSTDTQYF.

The rearrangement links TRBV6-5 to TRBJ1-6; D might be TRBD1 (6 bases). CDR1 is MNHEY, CDR2 SVGAGI, per germline. V shed 5 bases and J shed 5 bases, with 13 bases lying between them. This CDR3 has 15 amino acids. The CDR3 protein is CASSKRNRDNSPLHF. DNA of the CDR3: TGTGCCAGCAGTAAACGCAACAGGGATAATTCACCCCTCCACTTT.

This rearrangement joins TRBV15 to TRBJ2-2, with a weak D call TRBD1 (6 bases). Germline CDR1 is LNHNV and CDR2 is YYDKDF (reference sequence). This CDR3 is built from 13 residues. V was trimmed by 5 bases and J by 8 bases, leaving 12 bases between them. The DNA for the CDR3 is TGTGCCACCAGCGTCGAAGGGGGTGGGGAGCTGTTTTTT. Translated: CATSVEGGGELFF.

The chain recombines TRBV19 with TRBJ2-1; 9 bases match TRBD2. The CDR3 consists of 16 residues. Per the germline V gene, CDR1 is LNHDA and CDR2 is SQIVND (reference sequence). V lost 7 bases, J lost 6 bases, and 13 bases stayed unmatched. Here the CDR3 DNA reads TGTGCCAGTAAGGAAGTGCGGGGGGGCATTTTCAATGAGCAGTTCTTC. It codes for CASKEVRGGIFNEQFF.

The rearrangement links TRBV2 to TRBJ1-6, with 12 positions matching TRBD1. The length of the CDR3 is 15 residues. Germline CDR1 SNHLY, CDR2 FYNNEI. V gave up 2 bases and J gave up 11 bases; unmatched junction bases: 4. CDR3 coding DNA: TGTGCCAGCAGTGAAACCGGGACAGGGGGCCCACCCCTCCACTTT. Encoded protein: CASSETGTGGPPLHF. Complete variable domain (other parts from reference TRBV2 and TRBJ1-6): EPEVTQTPSHQVTQMGQEVILRCVPISNHLYFYWYRQILGQKVEFLVSFYNNEISEKSEIFDDQFSVERPDGSNFTLKIRSTKLEDSAMYFCASSETGTGGPPLHFGNGTRLTVT.

The chain has TRBV5-1 and TRBJ2-3, with D possibly TRBD1 on 5 matching bases. There are 15 residues in the CDR3. Between the trimmed V and J ends, which lost 0 bases and 0 bases, there was a span of 8 bases. Per the germline V gene, CDR1 is SGHRS and CDR2 is YFSETQ. This chain's CDR3 is CASSLEGVSTDTQYF. In nucleotides, the CDR3 is TGCGCCAGCAGCTTGGAAGGGGTCAGCACAGATACGCAGTATTTT.

The chain couples TRBV10-3 to TRBJ2-1; D might be TRBD1 (6 bases). Between the trimmed V and J ends, which lost 10 bases and 13 bases, there was a span of 20 bases. CDR3 length: 12 residues. Per germline, CDR1 ENHRY and CDR2 SYGVKD. CDR3 nucleotides: TGTGCCACCACTGCGAATCCAGGGGAACAGTTCTTC. It yields the protein CATTANPGEQFF.

In this sample, this clone turned up once. The V call is TRBV11-2, the J call TRBJ1-3; 7 bases are a match to TRBD1. With 2 bases clipped from V and 1 base from J, the junction kept 8 bases outside the gene matches. The CDR3 runs to 17 residues. The germline gives CDR1 SGHAT, CDR2 FQNNGV. Written as DNA, the CDR3 is TGTGCCAGCAGCTTATCCTCAGGGGGAACTTCTGGAAACACCATATATTTT. Its translation: CASSLSSGGTSGNTIYF.

The gene calls are TRBV6-1 and TRBJ1-6; the D is unclear. Germline V lookup: CDR1 MNHNS, CDR2 SASEGT. V was trimmed by 2 bases and J by 15 bases, leaving 29 bases between them. The CDR3 consists of 18 residues. The CDR3 loop is CASSEIARERALTDILHF. The CDR3 coding sequence is TGTGCCAGCAGTGAAATTGCTCGGGAGAGGGCCCTAACTGATATCCTCCACTTT.

The V and J genes are TRBV5-6 and TRBJ2-5; 15 bases map to TRBD2. J gave up 5 bases and V 2 bases, and 7 bases lay outside the gene matches. The length of the CDR3 is 17 residues. Germline lookup yields CDR1 SGHDT and CDR2 YYEEEE. In DNA form, the CDR3 reads TGTGCCAGCAGCTTCCGGACTAGCGGGGGGGTTTCCGAGACCCAGTACTTC. Translated: CASSFRTSGGVSETQYF.

The table lists this clone with a count of one. The chain links TRBV19 to TRBJ2-3; TRBD2 is a possible D gene (7 bases). The CDR3 length is 16 residues. Trimming removed 7 bases from V and 1 base from J, with 18 bases in between. Germline CDR1 LNHDA, CDR2 SQIVND (reference sequence). CDR3 amino acids: CASNPWGGDGTDTQYF. DNA for the CDR3: TGTGCCAGTAACCCCTGGGGGGGCGATGGCACAGATACGCAGTATTTT.

The chain couples TRBV5-4 to TRBJ1-3; possibly TRBD1 for D (6 bases). This CDR3 contains 14 residues. The V end was cut by 1 base, the J end by 2 bases, with 7 bases between. CDR1 and CDR2 from the germline V gene are SGHNT and YYREEE (reference sequence). CDR3 nucleotides: TGTGCCAGCAGCTTGCAGGGGACTGGAAACACCATATATTTT. Its protein is CASSLQGTGNTIYF. The entire variable domain, with the rest obtained from reference TRBV5-4 and TRBJ1-3, is as follows: ETGVTQSPTHLIKTRGQQVTLRCSSQSGHNTVSWYQQALGQGPQFIFQYYREEENGRGNFPPRFSGLQFPNYSSELNVNALELDDSALYLCASSLQGTGNTIYFGEGSWLTVV.

This chain uses TRBV9 with TRBJ2-1, with TRBD2 matching over 8 bases. From germline, CDR1 is SGDLS and CDR2 YYNGEE. After removal of 4 bases from V and 10 bases from J, the junction contained 10 bases not matched to a gene. CDR3 length: 14 residues. CDR3: CASSRTSREEEQFF. As DNA, the CDR3 is TGTGCCAGCAGCAGGACTAGCAGGGAAGAAGAGCAGTTCTTC.

The rearrangement joins TRBV25-1 to TRBJ1-1; D perhaps matches TRBD1 (6 bases). The CDR3 loop spans 15 amino acids. Germline V CDR1 and CDR2: MGHDK, SYGVNS. V was pared by 3 bases and J by 4 bases, with 15 bases between. This CDR3 reads CASSDHSAGATEAFF. The CDR3 DNA reads as TGTGCCAGCAGTGACCATTCGGCAGGGGCCACTGAAGCTTTCTTT.

The chain carries TRBV4-1 and TRBJ1-1; unclear D gene. The germline V gene has CDR1 MGHRA and CDR2 YSYEKL. This CDR3 has 15 residues. V shed 1 base and J shed 0 bases, with 9 bases lying between them. DNA for the CDR3: TGCGCCAGCAGCCAAGTACCAGTTATGAACACTGAAGCTTTCTTT. Amino acid sequence: CASSQVPVMNTEAFF.

Notes on this clone: Other nucleotide sequences in the sample specify the same CDR3. The CDR3 DNA sequence: TGCGCCAGCAGCGACTTGGGCGGGGTCGACTCCTACGAGCAGTACTTC. Protein sequence: CASSDLGGVDSYEQYF. The chain couples TRBV10-2 to TRBJ2-7, with D tentatively TRBD2 (6 bases). V dropped 6 bases and J dropped 0 bases, with 18 bases sitting between them. The CDR3 spans 16 residues. From germline, CDR1 is WSHSY and CDR2 SAAADI.

This chain connects TRBV10-2 to TRBJ1-1; 9 bases are shared with TRBD1. V dropped 6 bases and J dropped 4; count of bases not matched to a gene: 3. The germline V gene encodes CDR1 WSHSY and CDR2 SAAADI. This CDR3 spans 13 amino acids. The CDR3 reads CASSLQGATEAFF. The DNA of the CDR3 is TGCGCCAGCAGCCTACAGGGGGCCACTGAAGCTTTCTTT.

In DNA form, the CDR3 reads TGTGCCAGCAGTGAACAGGGCCCTTCGGGCACTGAAGCTTTCTTT. Protein sequence: CASSEQGPSGTEAFF. This chain links TRBV6-1 with TRBJ1-1; possible D gene TRBD1, 5 bases. The CDR3 totals 15 residues. The V end was cut by 2 bases, the J end by 4 bases, with 14 bases between. Germline V CDR1 and CDR2: MNHNS, SASEGT.

J is TRBJ2-5 and V is TRBV10-1, with D perhaps TRBD2 (5 bases). The CDR3 is 13 amino acids. Germline CDR1 WNHNN, CDR2 SYGVQD (reference sequence). The V end was cut by 5 bases, the J end by 7 bases, with 14 bases between. CDR3 protein: CASSKPGIGTQYF. CDR3 coding DNA: TGCGCCAGCAGTAAACCGGGGATAGGGACCCAGTACTTC.

The chain employs TRBV10-2 and TRBJ2-5; 12 bases line up with TRBD2. V was pared by 6 bases and J by 5 bases, with 10 bases of the junction left unmatched. From germline, CDR1 is WSHSY and CDR2 SAAADI. The length of the CDR3 is 16 residues. CDR3 DNA: TGCGCCAGCAGATGGCTAGCGGGGGGGCCTTGGGAGACCCAGTACTTC. Translating gives CASRWLAGGPWETQYF.